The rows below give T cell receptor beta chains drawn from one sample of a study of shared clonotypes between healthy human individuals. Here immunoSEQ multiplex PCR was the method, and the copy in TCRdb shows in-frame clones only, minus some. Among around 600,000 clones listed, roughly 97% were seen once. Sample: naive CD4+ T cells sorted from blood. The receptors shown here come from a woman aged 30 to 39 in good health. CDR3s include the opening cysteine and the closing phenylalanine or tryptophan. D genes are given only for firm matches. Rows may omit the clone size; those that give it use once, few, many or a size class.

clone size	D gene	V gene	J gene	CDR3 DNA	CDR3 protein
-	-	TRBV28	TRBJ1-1	TGTGCCAGCAGCCCCCACGGGGGCGAAGCTTTCTTT	CASSPHGGEAFF
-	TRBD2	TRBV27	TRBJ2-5	TGTGCCAGCAGTAATTTCGGGAGAGCGGGGGCAGACAATAATTATAAAGAGACCCAGTACTTC	CASSNFGRAGADNNYKETQYF
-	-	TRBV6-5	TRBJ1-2	TGTGCCAGCAGTTACCCCGGCGCTAACTATGGCTACACCTTC	CASSYPGANYGYTF
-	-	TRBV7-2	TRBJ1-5	TGTGCCAGCAGCGCTCAGGGAAATCAGCCCCAGCATTTT	CASSAQGNQPQHF
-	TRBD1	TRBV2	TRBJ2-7	TGTGCCAGCAGAAAAACAGGGGAATCATACGAGCAGTACTTC	CASRKTGESYEQYF
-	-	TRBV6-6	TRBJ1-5	TGTGCCAGCAGTACCCTGGACGGTCCTCTTCCCCAGCATTTT	CASSTLDGPLPQHF
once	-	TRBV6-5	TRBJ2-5	TGTGCCAGCAGTTTCGCCCCACAGCATAGGACCCAGTACTTC	CASSFAPQHRTQYF
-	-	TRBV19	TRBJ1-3	TGTGCCAGTAGTATAACTGGAAACACCATATATTTT	CASSITGNTIYF
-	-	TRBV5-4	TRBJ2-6	TGTGCCAGCAGCACAGCAGGGGTCCCTGGGGCCAACGTCCTGACTTTC	CASSTAGVPGANVLTF
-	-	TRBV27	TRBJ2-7	TGTGCCAGCAGTTTAACGATGTCTGTGTACGAGCAGTACTTC	CASSLTMSVYEQYF
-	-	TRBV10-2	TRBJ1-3	TGCGCCAGCAGCCCGGGACGGTTCTCTGGAAACACCATATATTTT	CASSPGRFSGNTIYF
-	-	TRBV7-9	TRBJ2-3	TGTGCCATGGGCCAGGGTTGGCGGACAGATACGCAGTATTTT	CAMGQGWRTDTQYF
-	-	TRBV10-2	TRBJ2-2	TGCGCCAGCAGTGGGGTAGGCGTCCCCGGGGAGCTGTTTTTT	CASSGVGVPGELFF
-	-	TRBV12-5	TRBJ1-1	TGTGCTAGTGGTTTGCCGGCGGTGAACACTGAAGCTTTCTTT	CASGLPAVNTEAFF
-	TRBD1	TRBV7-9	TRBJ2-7	TGTGCCAGCAGCTTAGGGGACAGGGTGTCTTCCGAGCAGTACTTC	CASSLGDRVSSEQYF
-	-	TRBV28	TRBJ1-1	TGTGCCAGCAGTTTATATGGACAGTATAACACTGAAGCTTTCTTT	CASSLYGQYNTEAFF
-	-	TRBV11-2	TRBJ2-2	TGTGCCAGCAGCGCCCCAGACTCCCCGATCCGGGAGCTGTTTTTT	CASSAPDSPIRELFF
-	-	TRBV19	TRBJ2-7	TGTGCCACTCAAGTAGCGGCCGAGCAGTACTTC	CATQVAAEQYF
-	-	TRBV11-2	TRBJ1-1	TGTGCCAGCAGCTTAGAGTCCAGCACTGAAGCTTTCTTT	CASSLESSTEAFF
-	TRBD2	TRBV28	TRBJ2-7	TGTGCCAGCACGCTAGTGACTAGCCACGAGCAGTACTTC	CASTLVTSHEQYF
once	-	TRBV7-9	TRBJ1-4	TGTGCCAGCAGCTCCGAGGGTTCGGAATCTAATGAAAAACTGTTTTTT	CASSSEGSESNEKLFF
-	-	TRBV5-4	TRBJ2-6	TGTGCCAGCAGCTTGGGTCCGGGGGCGCAAGGGGCCAACGTCCTGACTTTC	CASSLGPGAQGANVLTF
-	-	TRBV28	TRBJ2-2	TGTGCCAGCAGTTTCAGTCCGGCGGACACCGGGGAGCTGTTTTTT	CASSFSPADTGELFF
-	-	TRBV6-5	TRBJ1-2	TGTGCCAGCAGTTACCAGGAAATCGGTGGCTACACCTTC	CASSYQEIGGYTF
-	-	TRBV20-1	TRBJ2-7	TGCAGTGCTGACGACGGGTACGAGCAGTACTTC	CSADDGYEQYF
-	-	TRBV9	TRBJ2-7	TGTGCCAGCAGGGCCCACAGGGATAGCTACGAGCAGTACTTC	CASRAHRDSYEQYF
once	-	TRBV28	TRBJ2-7	TGTGCCAGCAGCTATAGCGGACTGTTTACGATTGAGCAGTACTTC	CASSYSGLFTIEQYF
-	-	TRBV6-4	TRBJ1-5	TGTGCCAGCAGTTTGGGTCCTAACCAGCCCCAGCATTTT	CASSLGPNQPQHF
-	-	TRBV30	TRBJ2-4	TGTGCCTGGAGTGTTAGCTTAGCCAAAAACATTCAGTACTTC	CAWSVSLAKNIQYF